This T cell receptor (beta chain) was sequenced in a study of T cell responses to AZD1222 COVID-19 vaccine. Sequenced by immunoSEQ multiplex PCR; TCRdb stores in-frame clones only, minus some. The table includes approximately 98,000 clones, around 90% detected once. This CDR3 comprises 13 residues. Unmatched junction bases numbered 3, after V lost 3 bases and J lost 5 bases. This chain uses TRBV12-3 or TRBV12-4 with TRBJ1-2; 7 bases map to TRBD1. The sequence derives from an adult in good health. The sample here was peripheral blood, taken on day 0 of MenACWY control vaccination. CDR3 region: CASSFGRGYGYTF. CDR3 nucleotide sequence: TGTGCCAGCAGTTTTGGCAGGGGGTATGGCTACACCTTC.